The clone carrying this T cell receptor beta chain was detected a few times. This sample was included in a study of blood T cell repertoires in COVID-19. TCRdb's table, derived via immunoSEQ multiplex PCR, lists solely in-frame clones and lacks some. The sample includes about 350,000 clones, around nine tenths of them seen just once. From germline, CDR1 is SGHRS and CDR2 YFSETQ. Trimming took 3 bases from V and 3 from J, leaving 21 bases between them. This CDR3 comprises 17 residues. V usage is TRBV5-1 and J usage is TRBJ1-2; D is perhaps TRBD1 (5 bases). The material sequenced was PBMCs or T cells enriched from blood (not recorded which). The sequence was obtained from a young woman who had been exposed to COVID-19. CDR3 sequence: CASSSRRRGGEDYGYTF. In nucleotides, the CDR3 is TGCGCCAGCAGCTCCCGCCGGCGGGGGGGAGAGGACTATGGCTACACCTTC. The entire variable domain, with the rest obtained from reference TRBV5-1 and TRBJ1-2, is as follows: KAGVTQTPRYLIKTRGQQVTLSCSPISGHRSVSWYQQTPGQGLQFLFEYFSETQRNKGNFPGRFSGRQFSNSRSEMNVSTLELGDSALYLCASSSRRRGGEDYGYTFGSGTRLTVV.